This T cell receptor beta chain comes out of a study of shared T cell receptors in the human thymus. The CDR3 runs to 16 residues. Germline assignment: CDR1 PRHDT and CDR2 FYEKMQ (reference sequence). Trimming removed 2 bases from V and 3 bases from J; junction bases left unmatched: 7. The table came from immunoSEQ multiplex PCR; TCRdb's copy has only in-frame clones and leaves some out. Of almost 550,000 clones in the sample, approximately 80% are singletons; the top ten hold 0.013%. This sample also appeared in a second study, on human thymus T cells. That investigation notes: Healthy Finnish infants undergoing corrective surgery for congenital heart defects were used as donors. Corrective heart surgery yielded the resections from which the thymus tissue came. Thymic and blood repertoires seemed to favor certain V and J genes. Unrelated individuals had highly overlapping thymic repertoires, as reported in related research.

The material sequenced was thymocytes. This chain joins TRBV13 and TRBJ2-7; 10 bases agree with TRBD2. This receptor was taken from a boy younger than two with a congenital heart defect. The CDR3 sequence: CASSLQGVAGGYEQYF. The CDR3, as DNA: TGTGCCAGCAGCTTACAAGGGGTAGCGGGGGGCTACGAGCAGTACTTC.